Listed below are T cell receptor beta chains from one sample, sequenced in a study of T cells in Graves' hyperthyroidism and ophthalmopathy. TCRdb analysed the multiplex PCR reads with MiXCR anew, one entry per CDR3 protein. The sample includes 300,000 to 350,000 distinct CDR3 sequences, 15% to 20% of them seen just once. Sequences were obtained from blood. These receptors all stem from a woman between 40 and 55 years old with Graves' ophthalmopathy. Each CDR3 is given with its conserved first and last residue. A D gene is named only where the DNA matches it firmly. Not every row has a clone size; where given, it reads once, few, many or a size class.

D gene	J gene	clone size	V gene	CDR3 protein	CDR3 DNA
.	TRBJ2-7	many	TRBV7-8	CASSLAVNYEQYF	TGTGCCAGCAGCTTAGCGGTCAACTACGAGCAGTACTTC
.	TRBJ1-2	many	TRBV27	CASSLSFLGLYGYTF	TGTGCCAGCAGTTTATCATTCCTGGGGCTCTATGGCTACACCTTC
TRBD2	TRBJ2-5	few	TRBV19	CASSMSPLLAGEGETQYF	TGTGCCAGTAGTATGAGTCCCCTGCTAGCGGGAGAGGGGGAGACCCAGTACTTC
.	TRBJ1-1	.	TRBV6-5	CASSSRGQGNTEAFF	TGTGCCAGCAGTTCCCGAGGCCAGGGGAACACTGAAGCTTTCTTT
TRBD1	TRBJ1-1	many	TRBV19	CASSISRGASEAFF	TGTGCCAGTAGTATTTCCAGGGGGGCATCTGAAGCTTTCTTT
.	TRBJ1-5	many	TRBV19	CASSPTGSPDSNQPQHF	TGTGCCAGTAGCCCAACGGGGTCCCCTGACAGCAATCAGCCCCAGCATTTT
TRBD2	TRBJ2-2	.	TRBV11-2	CASNPPGGGHGELFF	TGTGCCAGCAACCCCCCGGGGGGTGGTCACGGGGAGCTGTTTTTT
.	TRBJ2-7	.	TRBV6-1	CASSEDVATYYEQYF	TGTGCCAGCAGTGAAGATGTGGCGACATACTACGAGCAGTACTTC
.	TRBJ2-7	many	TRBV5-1	CASSLSGTEPYEQYF	TGCGCCAGCAGCTTGAGTGGGACGGAACCCTACGAGCAGTACTTC
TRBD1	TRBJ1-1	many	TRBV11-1	CASSWGQGRMNTEAFF	TGTGCCAGCAGCTGGGGACAGGGCCGCATGAACACTGAAGCTTTCTTT
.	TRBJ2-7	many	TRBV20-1	CSARHIAGSYEQYF	TGCAGTGCTAGACATATCGCAGGGTCCTACGAGCAGTACTTC
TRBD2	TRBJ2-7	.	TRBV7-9	CAGTSGPNEQYF	TGTGCCGGGACTAGCGGCCCCAACGAGCAGTACTTC
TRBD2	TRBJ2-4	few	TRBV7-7	CASSLAGGILAKNIQYF	TGTGCTAGCAGCTTAGCGGGAGGAATACTAGCCAAAAACATTCAGTACTTC
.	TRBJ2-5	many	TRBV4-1	CASSQVRGSQYF	TGCGCCAGCAGCCAAGTTCGGGGGTCCCAGTACTTC
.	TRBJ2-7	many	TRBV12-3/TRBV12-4	CASSLYSSYEQYF	TGTGCCAGCAGTTTATACAGCTCCTACGAGCAGTACTTC
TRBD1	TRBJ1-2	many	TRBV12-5	CASGSTGSRYTF	TGTGCTAGTGGTTCGACAGGGTCGCGCTACACCTTC
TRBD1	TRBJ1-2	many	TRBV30	CAWRGGGVYGYTF	TGTGCCTGGAGAGGAGGGGGCGTCTATGGCTACACCTTC
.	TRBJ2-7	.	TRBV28	CASIQLGGIMPYEQYF	TGTGCCAGCATTCAGTTGGGCGGGATAATGCCCTACGAGCAGTACTTC
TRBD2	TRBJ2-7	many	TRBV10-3	CAITRLAGNSYEQYF	TGTGCCATCACGCGACTAGCGGGTAACTCCTACGAGCAGTACTTC
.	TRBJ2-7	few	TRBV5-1	CASSSSTIPYEQYF	TGCGCCAGCAGCTCCTCGACTATACCATACGAGCAGTACTTC
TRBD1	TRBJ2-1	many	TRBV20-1	CSARGGDRESYNEQFF	TGCAGTGCTAGAGGGGGCGACAGGGAATCCTACAATGAGCAGTTCTTC
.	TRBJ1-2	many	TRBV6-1	CASSPGVGLGYGYTF	TGTGCCAGCAGCCCCGGCGTGGGACTCGGCTATGGCTACACCTTC
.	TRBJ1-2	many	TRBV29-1	CSVEDWEQALSRYGYTF	TGCAGCGTTGAAGATTGGGAACAGGCCTTAAGTCGCTATGGCTACACCTTC
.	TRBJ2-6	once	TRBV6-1	CASAGRESGANVLTF	TGTGCCAGCGCGGGCAGGGAGAGTGGGGCCAACGTCCTGACTTTC
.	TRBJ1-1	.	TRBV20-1	CSASGDGGLTEAFF	TGCAGTGCTAGTGGAGACGGGGGGCTCACTGAAGCTTTCTTT
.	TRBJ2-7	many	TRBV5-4	CASSLGTQYEQYF	TGTGCCAGCAGCTTGGGGACCCAGTACGAGCAGTACTTC
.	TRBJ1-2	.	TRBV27	CASSSGPPVYGYTF	TGTGCCAGCAGTTCCGGGCCCCCGGTCTATGGCTACACCTTC
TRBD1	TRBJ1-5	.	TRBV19	CASSDQGVVSNQPQHF	TGTGCCAGTAGTGATCAGGGGGTTGTTAGCAATCAGCCCCAGCATTTT
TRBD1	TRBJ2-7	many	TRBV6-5	CASSSHYSGTGGYEQYF	TGTGCCAGCAGTTCCCACTATTCCGGGACAGGGGGCTACGAGCAGTACTTC
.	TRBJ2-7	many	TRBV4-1	CASSQEDSPTYEQYF	TGCGCCAGCAGCCAAGAGGACAGTCCTACCTACGAGCAGTACTTC
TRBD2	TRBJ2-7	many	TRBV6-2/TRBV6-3	CASRSEREGLTYEQYF	TGTGCCAGCAGGAGCGAGCGGGAGGGCCTTACCTACGAGCAGTACTTC